These 19 T cell receptor beta chains share one sample of origin, sequenced in a study of blood T cells in healthy people across ages. Together with a sample-barcoded 5' primer, a J-beta primer mix was included in a second PCR lasting roughly 6 to 12 cycles. Using its own MiXCR run on the 5' RACE reads, TCRdb lists one record per CDR3 protein. The profile shows approximately 680,000 distinct CDR3 sequences, approximately 29% of them singletons. The sequenced sample consisted of blood. Source of these receptors: a woman older than 75 in good health.

The chain recombines TRBV7-2 with TRBJ2-1; D is perhaps TRBD1 (5 bases). This CDR3 contains 13 residues. V shed 6 bases and J shed 8 bases, with 14 bases lying between them. CDR1 is SGHTA and CDR2 is FQGNSA in the germline V gene. The CDR3 reads CASSYPQAYEQFF. CDR3 nucleotide sequence: TGTGCCAGCAGTTATCCACAGGCATATGAGCAGTTCTTC.

This chain connects TRBV5-1 to TRBJ2-7; 10 bases map to TRBD2. The length of the CDR3 is 16 residues. CDR1 is SGHRS and CDR2 is YFSETQ in the germline V gene. Trimming at V came to 2 bases and at J to 0 bases, leaving 5 bases not matched to a gene. CDR3 sequence reads: CASSLTTSGISYEQYF. CDR3 nucleotide sequence: TGCGCCAGCAGCTTAACCACTAGCGGGATCTCCTACGAGCAGTACTTC.

This chain uses TRBV19 with TRBJ2-2; D may be TRBD1 (5 bases). Trimming removed 5 bases at V and 6 bases at J, with 10 bases between. Germline CDR1 and CDR2: LNHDA and SQIVND (reference sequence). CDR3 size: 13 residues. This CDR3 is CASSPRVAGELFF. Written as DNA, the CDR3 is TGTGCCAGTAGTCCCAGGGTTGCCGGGGAGCTGTTTTTT.

Remarks on this clonotype: Possible read error: a much larger clone is one base away. This chain links TRBV5-6 with TRBJ1-6; D gene unclear. This CDR3 comprises 14 residues. In germline, CDR1 is SGHDT, CDR2 YYEEEE. CDR3 loop: CASSLGHLNSPPHF. Here the CDR3 DNA reads TGTGCCAGCAGCTTGGGGCACCTCAATTCACCCCCCCACTTT.

The V call is TRBV7-2, the J call TRBJ1-1; D gene unclear. Germline CDR1 is SGHTA and CDR2 is FQGNSA. CDR3 length: 15 amino acids. Trimming removed 3 bases at V and 0 bases at J, with 11 bases between. The DNA for the CDR3 is TGTGCCAGCAGCTTGGTCCTCCTCATGAACACTGAAGCTTTCTTT. Amino acids: CASSLVLLMNTEAFF. Filled out from reference TRBV7-2 and TRBJ1-1, the complete variable domain reads GAGVSQSPSNKVTEKGKDVELRCDPISGHTALYWYRQSLGQGLEFLIYFQGNSAPDKSGLPSDRFSAERTGGSVSTLTIQRTQQEDSAVYLCASSLVLLMNTEAFFGQGTRLTVV.

This clonotype was seen ten or more times. Germline is not matched at one junction end, which may reflect a read error. The gene calls are TRBV5-6 and TRBJ2-5; the D gene is possibly TRBD2 (6 bases). The CDR3 extends over 15 amino acids. The germline CDR1 and CDR2 sequences are SGHDT and YYEEEE. The CDR3 sequence: CACSLSRLAKETQYF. The CDR3 region has the DNA TGTGCCTGCAGCTTGTCCAGGCTAGCGAAAGAGACCCAGTACTTC. The full variable domain, in which reference TRBV5-6 and TRBJ2-5 provide the parts outside the CDR3, is DAGVTQSPTHLIKTRGQQVTLRCSPKSGHDTVSWYQQALGQGPQFIFQYYEEEERQRGNFPDRFSGHQFPNYSSELNVNALLLGDSALYLCACSLSRLAKETQYFGPGTRLLVL.

In the case of this clonotype: A much larger clone lies a single base off, so this may be a read error. The chain carries TRBV6-1 and TRBJ2-4; D gene unclear. The CDR3 consists of 14 residues. Trimming took off 6 bases at V and 13 bases at J, with 22 bases between the two ends. Germline V lookup: CDR1 MNHNS, CDR2 SASEGT. CDR3 DNA sequence: TGTGCCAGCAGCCCTACATGGAATTCCTACAAGCAGTACTTC. Translated, it gives CASSPTWNSYKQYF.

This clonotype was counted only a few times. The gene calls are TRBV7-9 and TRBJ1-1; D not certain. CDR3 length: 16 amino acids. Trimming stripped 0 bases from V and 6 bases from J, with 17 bases between. Per the germline V gene, CDR1 is SEHNR and CDR2 is FQNEAQ (reference sequence). This chain's CDR3 is CASSLAAHRLRAEAFF. CDR3 nucleotides: TGTGCCAGCAGCTTAGCAGCGCACCGGCTCAGAGCTGAAGCTTTCTTT.

In this sample, this clonotype turned up many times. The genes are TRBV5-1 and TRBJ2-7, with TRBD1 matching over 8 bases. The ends lost 0 bases at V and 4 bases at J; junction bases unmatched: 6. The CDR3 loop spans 15 amino acids. Germline V CDR1 and CDR2: SGHRS, YFSETQ. CDR3 sequence reads: CASSLGTGGIYEQYF. For the CDR3, the DNA is TGCGCCAGCAGCTTGGGTACAGGGGGGATATACGAGCAGTACTTC.

V gene TRBV27 combines with J gene TRBJ1-4; D gene ambiguous. CDR1 is MNHEY and CDR2 is SMNVEV in the germline V gene (reference sequence). Trimming stripped 6 bases from V and 8 bases from J, with 16 bases between. The CDR3 is 14 amino acids. The CDR3 DNA reads as TGTGCCAGCAGCTCCCGATTTTTCCAGGAAAAACTGTTTTTT. This codes for CASSSRFFQEKLFF.

The chain combines TRBV19 with TRBJ1-1; 10 bases match TRBD1. The V and J ends lost 3 bases and 3 bases, in that order; junction bases with no gene match: 7. The CDR3 runs to 16 residues. Germline CDR1 is LNHDA and CDR2 is SQIVND (reference sequence). Here the CDR3 reads CASSIYPGTGDTEAFF. The CDR3 region has the DNA TGTGCCAGTAGTATTTACCCCGGGACAGGGGACACTGAAGCTTTCTTT.

Of note for this clonotype: This clone may be a read error of a much larger clone one base away. The chain couples TRBV5-1 to TRBJ2-7; D not resolved. The V and J ends lost 1 base and 7 bases respectively, with 12 bases between them. Germline CDR1 and CDR2: SGHRS and YFSETQ. This CDR3 comprises 13 residues. In nucleotides, the CDR3 is TGCGCCAGCAGCTTGTTGCAGACCGCTGAGCAGTACTTC. It specifies CASSLLQTAEQYF.

Many counts were recorded for this clonotype. This rearrangement joins TRBV2 to TRBJ1-6; D unresolved. The CDR3 has 14 residues. CDR1 is SNHLY and CDR2 is FYNNEI in the germline V gene. Trimming pared 5 bases from V and 4 bases from J, leaving 9 bases between. This CDR3 reads CASSQESYNSPLHF. Written as DNA, the CDR3 is TGTGCCAGCAGTCAAGAGAGTTATAATTCACCCCTCCACTTT.

The gene calls are TRBV19 and TRBJ1-5; TRBD1 aligns across 10 bases. This CDR3 contains 13 residues. Germline-derived CDR1 and CDR2 are LNHDA and SQIVND (reference sequence). The V segment lost 9 bases and the J segment 7 bases; nucleotides outside the gene matches: 6. This CDR3 reads CASQDRGGQPQHF. As DNA, the CDR3 is TGTGCCAGCCAGGACAGGGGGGGACAGCCCCAGCATTTT. Supplemented by reference TRBV19 and TRBJ1-5, the full variable domain reads DGGITQSPKYLFRKEGQNVTLSCEQNLNHDAMYWYRQDPGQGLRLIYYSQIVNDFQKGDIAEGYSVSREKKESFPLTVTSAQKNPTAFYLCASQDRGGQPQHFGDGTRLSIL.

The chain joins TRBV6-4 to TRBJ2-7, with TRBD1 matching over 7 bases. The CDR3 spans 17 residues. Germline lookup yields CDR1 MRHNA and CDR2 SNTAGT. The ends lost 1 base at V and 3 bases at J; junction bases unmatched: 12. CDR3 in amino acids: CASSDYSASTGFYEQYF. In DNA, the CDR3 is TGTGCCAGCAGTGACTACTCCGCGTCGACAGGGTTCTACGAGCAGTACTTC.

This clonotype was picked up many times. V gene TRBV11-2 combines with J gene TRBJ2-1; D may correspond to TRBD1 or TRBD2 (7 bases each). The CDR3 loop spans 16 amino acids. V lost 5 bases, J lost 7 bases, and 21 bases lay in between. Germline CDR1 reads SGHAT; CDR2 reads FQNNGV. The CDR3 DNA reads TGTGCCAGCAGCCCACTCAGGGGGGGCATTAATAATGAGCAGTTCTTC. Protein sequence: CASSPLRGGINNEQFF. The variable domain in full, with the rest retrieved from reference TRBV11-2 and TRBJ2-1, is EAGVAQSPRYKIIEKRQSVAFWCNPISGHATLYWYQQILGQGPKLLIQFQNNGVVDDSQLPKDRFSAERLKGVDSTLKIQPAKLEDSAVYLCASSPLRGGINNEQFFGPGTRLTVL.

As regards this clonotype: A read error may explain this, as a much larger clone is one base away. V and J are TRBV18 and TRBJ2-1; D gene unclear. The CDR3 loop spans 12 amino acids. From germline, CDR1 is KGHSH and CDR2 LQKENI. Trimming took off 3 bases at V and 13 bases at J, with 13 bases between the two ends. CDR3 residues: CASSPNSETQFF. CDR3 nucleotide sequence: TGTGCCAGCTCACCGAATTCTGAGACCCAGTTCTTC.

The CDR3 bases are TGTGCCTGGAGTGTAAAGAAGGGGAGGAACACTGAAGCTTTCTTT. Amino acids: CAWSVKKGRNTEAFF. J is TRBJ1-1 and V is TRBV30, with TRBD1 as a possible D gene (5 bases). The CDR3 spans 15 residues. Germline CDR1 is GTSNPN and CDR2 is SVGIG (reference sequence). V lost 0 bases and J 1 base, leaving 12 bases between the germline ends.

Notes on this clonotype: A much larger clone sits a single nucleotide away, making a read error possible. The chain recombines TRBV7-2 with TRBJ2-5; TRBD2 agrees at 10 bases. Germline-derived CDR1 and CDR2 are SGHTA and FQGNSA. There are 17 residues in the CDR3. The CDR3, as DNA: TGTGCCAGCGGCTTAGCGTTAGCGGGGGGCACACAAGAGACCCAGTACTTC. Translating gives CASGLALAGGTQETQYF.